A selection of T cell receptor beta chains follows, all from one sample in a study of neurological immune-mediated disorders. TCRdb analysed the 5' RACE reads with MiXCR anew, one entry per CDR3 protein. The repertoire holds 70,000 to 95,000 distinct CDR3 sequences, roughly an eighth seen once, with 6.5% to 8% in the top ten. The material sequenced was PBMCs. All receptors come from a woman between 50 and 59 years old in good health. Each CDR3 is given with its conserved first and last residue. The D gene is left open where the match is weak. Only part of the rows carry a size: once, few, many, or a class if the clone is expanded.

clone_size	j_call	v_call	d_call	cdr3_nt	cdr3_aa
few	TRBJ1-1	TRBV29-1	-	TGCAGCGCACAAAGAAAAGGAGCTTTCTTT	CSAQRKGAFF
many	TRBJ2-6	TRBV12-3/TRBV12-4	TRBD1	TGTGCCAGCAGTTTAGCATTGGGACAGGGCTCTGGGGCCAACGTCCTGACTTTC	CASSLALGQGSGANVLTF
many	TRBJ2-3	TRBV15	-	TGTGCCACCAGCAAAGGGGATGGGCCACCCGTAGGGAATACGCAGTATTTT	CATSKGDGPPVGNTQYF
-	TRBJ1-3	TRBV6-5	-	TGTGCCAACACGGCGGGGTCTGTAAACACCATATATTTT	CANTAGSVNTIYF
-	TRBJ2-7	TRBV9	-	TGTGCCAGCAGCGTAGCTCCCGAGGCCTACGAGCAGTACTTC	CASSVAPEAYEQYF
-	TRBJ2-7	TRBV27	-	TGTGCCAGCAGTCCTCCCGTCTCGGGGCAGTACTTC	CASSPPVSGQYF
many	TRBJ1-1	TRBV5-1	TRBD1	TGCGCCAGCAGTTCGGACAGGAGCACTGAAGCTTTCTTT	CASSSDRSTEAFF
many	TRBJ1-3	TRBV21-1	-	TGTGCCAGCAGCAAAGTAAGACAGGGGGCCTCTGGAAACACCATATATTTT	CASSKVRQGASGNTIYF
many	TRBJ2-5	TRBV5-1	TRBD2	TGCGCCAGCAGCTTGACTAGCGGAACCCAAGAGACCCAGTACTTC	CASSLTSGTQETQYF
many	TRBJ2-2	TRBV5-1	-	TGCGCCAGCAGCTTGGGCCAAAGCTTGGTTGGCACCGGGGAGCTGTTTTTT	CASSLGQSLVGTGELFF
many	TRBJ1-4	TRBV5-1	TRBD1	TGCGCCAGCAGCTCCCAGGGGGCTGGGACTAATGAAAAACTGTTTTTT	CASSSQGAGTNEKLFF
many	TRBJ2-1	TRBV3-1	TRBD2	TGTGCCAGCAGCCAAGGCGGGGGGGGCCTTGGTGAGGGATACAATGAGCAGTTCTTC	CASSQGGGGLGEGYNEQFF
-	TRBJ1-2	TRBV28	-	TGTGCCAGCAGTTTACGGCAGGCCCTACGGGGCTACACCTTC	CASSLRQALRGYTF
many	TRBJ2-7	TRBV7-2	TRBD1	TGTGCCAGCAGCCGAACGGACAGGGCTTACGAGCAGTACTTC	CASSRTDRAYEQYF
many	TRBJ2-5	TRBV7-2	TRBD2	TGTGCCAGCAGCCAACTAGCGGGGGCTATTCAAGAGACCCAGTACTTC	CASSQLAGAIQETQYF
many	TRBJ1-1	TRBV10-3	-	TGTGCCATCAGTGCCACTGGGGACAACACTGAAGCTTTCTTT	CAISATGDNTEAFF
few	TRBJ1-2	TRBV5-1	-	TGCGCCAGCAGCCTTACCGGGGATACCCCACGCTACACCTTC	CASSLTGDTPRYTF
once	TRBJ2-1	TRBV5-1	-	TGCGACAACAGCTTGCCTCTCGGGACTCACAATGAGCAGTTCTTC	CDNSLPLGTHNEQFF
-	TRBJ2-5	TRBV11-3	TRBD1	TGTGCCAGCAGCCAAAGACAGGGCCCTCAAGAGACCCAGTACTTC	CASSQRQGPQETQYF
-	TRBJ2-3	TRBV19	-	TGTGCCAGTAGTGTTTTTGGCGGATCTAGCACAGATACGCAGTATTTT	CASSVFGGSSTDTQYF
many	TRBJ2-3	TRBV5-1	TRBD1	TGCGCCAGCAGCATTGGACAGGGGAGGACAGATACGCAGTATTTT	CASSIGQGRTDTQYF
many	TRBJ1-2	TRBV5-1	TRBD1	TGCGCCAGCACCCCCCGGGGAACCGGGACAGGGGAGTTCTATGGCTACACCTTC	CASTPRGTGTGEFYGYTF
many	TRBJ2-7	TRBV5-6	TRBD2	TGTGCCAGCAGTAGGGGACTATCCGCCTACGAGCAGTACTTC	CASSRGLSAYEQYF
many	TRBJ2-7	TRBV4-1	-	TGCGCCAGCAGCCGGAACAGGATGGGGGATTACGAGCAGTACTTC	CASSRNRMGDYEQYF
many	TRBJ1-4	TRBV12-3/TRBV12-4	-	TGTGCCAGCAGTTCCCGGGGGCTAGGTGAAAAACTGTTTTTT	CASSSRGLGEKLFF
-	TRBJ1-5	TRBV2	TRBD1	TGTGCCAGCAGGAACCAGGGGGTACGCAATCAGCCCCAGCATTTT	CASRNQGVRNQPQHF
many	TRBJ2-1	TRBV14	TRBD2	TGTGCCAGCAGCCCGGGACTAGCGCGATACAATGAGCAGTTCTTC	CASSPGLARYNEQFF
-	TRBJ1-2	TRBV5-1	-	TGCGCCAGCAGCCAGTCACAGGCGCACTATGGCTACACCTTC	CASSQSQAHYGYTF
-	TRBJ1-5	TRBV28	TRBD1	TGTGCCAGCGGAGAAAGGGGACAGAAACATCGGCCCCAGCATTTT	CASGERGQKHRPQHF
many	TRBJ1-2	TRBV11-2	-	TGTGCCAGCAGCTTAGTGGCAGGGGTCTACACCTTC	CASSLVAGVYTF
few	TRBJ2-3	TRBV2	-	TGTGCCAGCAGTGATGGCCGGGGGACTAGCACAGATACGCAGTATTTT	CASSDGRGTSTDTQYF
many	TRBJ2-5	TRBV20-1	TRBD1	TGCAGTGCTCCTCGGACAGGAGGAGGCGAGACCCAGTACTTC	CSAPRTGGGETQYF
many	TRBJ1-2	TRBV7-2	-	TGTGCCAGCAGCTTAGCGCAAGGGGATCGTGGCTACACCTTC	CASSLAQGDRGYTF
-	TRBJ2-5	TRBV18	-	TGTGCCAGCTCACCATCGGGGAATCGGGAGACCCAGTACTTC	CASSPSGNRETQYF
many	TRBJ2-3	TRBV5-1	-	TGCGCCAGCAGCCTGGACCCGAACCAGGGTACGCAGTATTTT	CASSLDPNQGTQYF
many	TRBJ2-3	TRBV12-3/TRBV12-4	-	TGTGCCAGCAGTTTTCGGCTATCTGGCTCCCCAGATACGCAGTATTTT	CASSFRLSGSPDTQYF
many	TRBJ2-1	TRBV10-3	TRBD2	TGTGCCATCAGTGTCGGGAGGGAATCCTACAATGAGCAGTTCTTC	CAISVGRESYNEQFF
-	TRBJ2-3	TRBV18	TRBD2	TGTGCCAGCTCATCCCTAGCGGTCACAGATACGCAGTATTTT	CASSSLAVTDTQYF
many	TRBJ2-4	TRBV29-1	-	TGCAGCGTTTTCGCGGGAAGGGCTTCCAAAAACATTCAGTACTTC	CSVFAGRASKNIQYF
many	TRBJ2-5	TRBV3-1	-	TGTGCCAGCAGCCCCCCTACGGGGGTGATACAAGAGACCCAGTACTTC	CASSPPTGVIQETQYF
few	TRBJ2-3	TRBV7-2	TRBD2	TGTGCCAGCAGCCGGATCCCTAGCGGGAGTGTGGATACGCAGTATTTT	CASSRIPSGSVDTQYF
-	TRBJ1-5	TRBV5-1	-	TGCGCCAGCAGCATCCAAGGGAATCAGCCCCAGCATTTT	CASSIQGNQPQHF
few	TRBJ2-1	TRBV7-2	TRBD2	TGTGCCAGCAGCACAAGGCGGGGGGGCCATTGGAATGAGCAGTTCTTC	CASSTRRGGHWNEQFF